Each of the 23 T cell receptor beta chains below was sequenced from the same sample in a study of T cell changes during pregnancy in multiple sclerosis. Sequencing used immunoSEQ multiplex PCR; TCRdb keeps in-frame clones, though not all of them. The sample records 85,000 to 120,000 clones, 75% to 95% being singletons. The sequencing used peripheral blood, collected before pregnancy. The origin of the receptors is a female donor with multiple sclerosis, enrolled in a pregnancy study.

The CDR3 DNA reads as TGCGCCAGCAGCCACAGGGAGGGGGGTGAAGCTTTCTTT. Residues: CASSHREGGEAFF. The chain uses TRBV4-3 and TRBJ1-1; possibly TRBD1 for D (6 bases). The V gene's germline CDR1 is LGHNA and CDR2 YSLEER. The CDR3 sequence is 13 residues long. V was cut by 3 bases and J by 7 bases, with 12 bases left in between.

This rearrangement joins TRBV30 to TRBJ1-2; D is unclear. The CDR3 runs 15 residues. The germline V gene encodes CDR1 GTSNPN and CDR2 SVGIG (reference sequence). Trimming took 2 bases from V and 4 from J, leaving 17 bases between them. DNA for the CDR3: TGTGCCTGGAGTCTACAGAAAACACCTACCTATGGCTACACCTTC. This codes for CAWSLQKTPTYGYTF.

J is TRBJ2-3 and V is TRBV7-2; no clear D gene. The CDR3 is 13 residues long. V shed 4 bases and J shed 8 bases, with 13 bases lying between them. Germline assignment: CDR1 SGHTA and CDR2 FQGNSA. DNA of the CDR3: TGTGCCAGCAGCTCCCTGGTACTAACTACGCAGTATTTT. The encoded protein is CASSSLVLTTQYF.

V and J are TRBV11-2 and TRBJ1-3; 8 nucleotides align to TRBD1. The germline V gene encodes CDR1 SGHAT and CDR2 FQNNGV. The CDR3 has 15 amino acids. Trimming took 1 base from V and 2 from J; bases not matched to a gene: 1. The CDR3: CASSLGTGTGNTIYF. The CDR3 region has the DNA TGTGCCAGCAGCTTAGGGACAGGGACTGGAAACACCATATATTTT. The complete variable domain, with remaining parts taken from reference TRBV11-2 and TRBJ1-3, reads EAGVAQSPRYKIIEKRQSVAFWCNPISGHATLYWYQQILGQGPKLLIQFQNNGVVDDSQLPKDRFSAERLKGVDSTLKIQPAKLEDSAVYLCASSLGTGTGNTIYFGEGSWLTVV.

The genes are TRBV19 and TRBJ2-3; 10 bases agree with TRBD1. V lost 7 bases and J lost 5; bases outside the gene matches: 6. The CDR3 consists of 14 residues. Germline V gives CDR1 LNHDA, CDR2 SQIVND (reference sequence). The CDR3 nucleotides are TGTGCCAGTATACCGGGACAGGGGATAGATACGCAGTATTTT. This encodes CASIPGQGIDTQYF.

This rearrangement joins TRBV5-5 to TRBJ2-7; tentatively, D is TRBD2 (5 bases). Germline V gives CDR1 SGHKS, CDR2 YYEKEE (reference sequence). With 2 bases removed from V and 2 bases from J, the gap between germline ends came to 11 bases. The CDR3 has 14 residues. The CDR3 loop is CASSFLGRAYEQYF. DNA for the CDR3: TGTGCCAGCAGCTTCTTAGGGAGAGCCTACGAGCAGTACTTC.

The genes are TRBV9 and TRBJ2-5, with D unresolved. Germline V CDR1 and CDR2: SGDLS, YYNGEE. The length of the CDR3 is 14 residues. V was clipped by 0 bases and J by 2 bases, with 8 bases between them. In DNA, the CDR3 is TGTGCCAGCAGCGTAGATGGTAGACAAGAGACCCAGTACTTC. This encodes CASSVDGRQETQYF.

The gene calls are TRBV5-1 and TRBJ1-1; a possible D gene is TRBD1 (5 bases). CDR1 is SGHRS and CDR2 is YFSETQ in the germline V gene. The CDR3 extends over 12 amino acids. With 4 bases removed from V and 5 bases from J, the gap between germline ends came to 9 bases. This CDR3 is CASSPGRTEAFF. The CDR3 bases are TGCGCCAGCAGCCCAGGGCGGACTGAAGCTTTCTTT.

The table lists this clone with a count of one. The chain links TRBV2 to TRBJ1-1, with a possible D match to TRBD1 (5 bases). Per the germline V gene, CDR1 is SNHLY and CDR2 is FYNNEI. Deletions cut 4 bases from V and 8 bases from J, with 11 bases between. This CDR3 has 12 amino acids. The CDR3 region is CASSAGVREAFF. The CDR3 nucleotides are TGTGCCAGCAGTGCGGGGGTCAGGGAAGCTTTCTTT.

The chain is built from TRBV2 and TRBJ1-2; TRBD1 is a possible D gene (5 bases). Germline CDR1 SNHLY, CDR2 FYNNEI. This CDR3 is built from 14 residues. V was clipped by 6 bases and J by 2 bases, with 13 bases between them. The CDR3 DNA reads as TGTGCCAGCAGCTCCCAGGGTAGAAACTATGGCTACACCTTC. Protein sequence: CASSSQGRNYGYTF.

This rearrangement joins TRBV7-2 to TRBJ1-2; 9 bases line up with TRBD1. Germline V lookup: CDR1 SGHTA, CDR2 FQGNSA. The CDR3 is made up of 17 amino acids. V shed 3 bases and J 4 bases; nucleotides not matched to a gene: 12. CDR3 in amino acids: CASSFRPQGARSYGYTF. CDR3 coding DNA: TGTGCCAGCAGCTTCCGACCACAGGGGGCGCGCAGCTATGGCTACACCTTC.

The rearrangement links TRBV9 to TRBJ2-2, with a tentative D call TRBD2 (5 bases). Trimming took 0 bases from V and 4 from J, leaving 10 bases between them. Germline V gene sequence: CDR1 SGDLS, CDR2 YYNGEE. This CDR3 spans 15 amino acids. DNA for the CDR3: TGTGCCAGCAGCGTAGTCAGCGGATTCACCGGGGAGCTGTTTTTT. Translated, it gives CASSVVSGFTGELFF.

The rearrangement links TRBV28 to TRBJ1-6, with a tentative D call TRBD1 (6 bases). There are 14 residues in the CDR3. Germline V lookup: CDR1 MDHEN, CDR2 SYDVKM. V lost 10 bases and J lost 7, with 17 bases in between. CDR3 nucleotides: TGTGCCACCAGGGTCGGGACACCCAATTCACCCCTCCACTTT. Protein sequence: CATRVGTPNSPLHF. The variable domain in full, with the rest retrieved from reference TRBV28 and TRBJ1-6, is DVKVTQSSRYLVKRTGEKVFLECVQDMDHENMFWYRQDPGLGLRLIYFSYDVKMKEKGDIPEGYSVSREKKERFSLILESASTNQTSMYLCATRVGTPNSPLHFGNGTRLTVT.

The V and J genes are TRBV9 and TRBJ1-2; D gene ambiguous. V was shortened by 2 bases and J by 4 bases, with 9 bases between the two germline ends. Germline CDR1 is SGDLS and CDR2 is YYNGEE. The CDR3 is made up of 13 amino acids. The CDR3: CASSVQESYGYTF. The CDR3 DNA is TGTGCCAGCAGCGTCCAAGAGAGCTATGGCTACACCTTC.

The V gene is TRBV5-4, the J gene TRBJ2-5, with 11 bases aligning to TRBD1. V was clipped by 4 bases and J by 6 bases; unmatched bases: 8. The germline gives CDR1 SGHNT, CDR2 YYREEE (reference sequence). The CDR3 length is 15 residues. The CDR3 reads CASSTPGQGAKTQYF. The DNA for the CDR3 is TGTGCCAGCAGCACCCCCGGACAGGGGGCAAAGACCCAGTACTTC.

Concerning this clone: At one end the junction does not follow the germline gene, possibly because of a read error. V and J are TRBV5-1 and TRBJ1-1; D is perhaps TRBD1 (6 bases). Germline V CDR1 and CDR2: SGHRS, YFSETQ. CDR3 length: 15 amino acids. CDR3 nucleotide sequence: TGCGCCAGCAGTTTGGGGGCGCGAGGGGGCACTGAAGCTTTCTTT. Amino acid sequence: CASSLGARGGTEAFF.

The V and J genes are TRBV19 and TRBJ1-4; no definite D call. Trimming removed 6 bases from V and 1 base from J, with 9 bases in between. Germline V lookup: CDR1 LNHDA, CDR2 SQIVND (reference sequence). This CDR3 is built from 14 residues. CDR3: CASRRGGTNEKLFF. CDR3 bases: TGTGCCAGTAGGAGAGGTGGAACTAATGAAAAACTGTTTTTT.

This clone was recorded only once. J is TRBJ2-3 and V is TRBV4-3, with D hard to call. The CDR3 contains 13 residues. The germline gives CDR1 LGHNA, CDR2 YSLEER. V was trimmed by 4 bases and J by 2 bases, leaving 7 bases between them. The CDR3 region is CASSPPNTDTQYF. CDR3 DNA: TGCGCCAGCAGCCCCCCTAACACAGATACGCAGTATTTT.

This chain connects TRBV7-9 to TRBJ1-3, with 8 bases that match TRBD1. This CDR3 has 16 amino acids. Trimming removed 4 bases from V and 0 bases from J; junction bases left unmatched: 5. Germline CDR1 reads SEHNR; CDR2 reads FQNEAQ (reference sequence). The CDR3 loop is CASSSQGGSSGNTIYF. CDR3 bases: TGTGCCAGCAGCTCACAGGGGGGGAGCTCTGGAAACACCATATATTTT.

The chain combines TRBV7-8 with TRBJ1-6; TRBD1 matches at 11 bases. Trimming cost V 4 bases and J 10 bases; bases outside gene matches: 6. Germline assignment: CDR1 SGHVS and CDR2 FQNEAQ. The CDR3 consists of 15 residues. The CDR3 is CASSSLGQGGSPLHF. DNA for the CDR3: TGTGCCAGCAGCTCCTTGGGACAGGGGGGATCACCCCTCCACTTT. Drawing the rest from reference TRBV7-8 and TRBJ1-6, the complete variable domain is GAGVSQSPRYKVAKRGQDVALRCDPISGHVSLFWYQQALGQGPEFLTYFQNEAQLDKSGLPSDRFFAERPEGSVSTLKIQRTQQEDSAVYLCASSSLGQGGSPLHFGNGTRLTVT.

This rearrangement joins TRBV6-1 to TRBJ2-5, with 9 bases identical to TRBD2. This CDR3 has 13 residues. Losses at the gene ends were 5 bases for V and 5 bases for J; bases not matched to a gene: 3. Germline V gene lookup returns CDR1 MNHNS and CDR2 SASEGT. The CDR3 loop is CASSLSGRETQYF. As DNA, the CDR3 is TGTGCCAGCAGTCTAAGCGGGAGGGAGACCCAGTACTTC.

In the case of this clone: This same CDR3 is encoded by further DNA sequences in the sample. Here the CDR3 DNA reads TGTGCCAGCAGCGGGACTCCGCAAGAGACCCAGTACTTC. Translated: CASSGTPQETQYF. This chain uses TRBV6-1 with TRBJ2-5; D perhaps matches TRBD2 (6 bases). V was clipped by 6 bases and J by 2 bases, with 10 bases between them. Germline CDR1 is MNHNS and CDR2 is SASEGT. The CDR3 runs to 13 residues.

J is TRBJ1-4 and V is TRBV4-3; D not resolved. The germline V gene encodes CDR1 LGHNA and CDR2 YSLEER. V shed 2 bases and J shed 5 bases, with 15 bases lying between them. This CDR3 contains 16 residues. CDR3 region: CASSQSHRGANEKLFF. The CDR3 DNA is TGCGCCAGCAGCCAATCCCATCGGGGTGCCAATGAAAAACTGTTTTTT.